These 7 T cell receptor beta chains originate from one sample sequenced in a study of blood T cell repertoires in COVID-19. Clones were read by immunoSEQ multiplex PCR, and TCRdb kept only the in-frame ones, dropping some. The repertoire has over 120,000 clones, over 70% of them found once; the top ten carry less than 45%. Specimen: peripheral blood. These receptors all come from a man in his fifties or sixties who had recovered from COVID-19.

The V call is TRBV9, the J call TRBJ1-4, with D tentatively TRBD1 (5 bases). The V and J ends lost 4 bases and 5 bases respectively, with 21 bases between them. Germline V gene sequence: CDR1 SGDLS, CDR2 YYNGEE. The CDR3 has 17 residues. CDR3 residues: CASSKSGTKGPNEKLFF. The CDR3, as DNA: TGTGCCAGCAGCAAAAGCGGGACCAAGGGCCCCAATGAAAAACTGTTTTTT.

V and J are TRBV6-5 and TRBJ1-2, with D possibly being TRBD1 (6 bases). V lost 7 bases and J 8 bases, leaving 17 bases between the germline ends. CDR3 length equals 13 residues. Germline values: CDR1 MNHEY, CDR2 SVGAGI. CDR3 sequence: CASTRQQGRGYTF. The CDR3 nucleotides read TGTGCCAGCACTCGACAACAGGGACGAGGCTACACCTTC.

The rearrangement uses TRBV9 and TRBJ1-2; D unresolved. The CDR3 loop spans 14 amino acids. V was cut by 3 bases and J by 8 bases, with 17 bases left in between. In germline, CDR1 is SGDLS, CDR2 YYNGEE. Here the CDR3 DNA reads TGTGCCAGCAGCGAGCGGGATGCGCTAGAAGGCTACACCTTC. This gives the protein CASSERDALEGYTF. The complete variable domain, with remaining parts taken from reference TRBV9 and TRBJ1-2, reads DSGVTQTPKHLITATGQRVTLRCSPRSGDLSVYWYQQSLDQGLQFLIQYYNGEERAKGNILERFSAQQFPDLHSELNLSSLELGDSALYFCASSERDALEGYTFGSGTRLTVV.

The chain joins TRBV9 to TRBJ1-3; 7 positions agree with TRBD1. CDR1 and CDR2 from the germline V gene are SGDLS and YYNGEE. With V trimmed by 0 bases and J by 8 bases, 8 bases remained unmatched. The CDR3 is made up of 15 amino acids. The CDR3 bases are TGTGCCAGCAGCGTAGACAGGGGAGGAAGCGACACCATATATTTT. Translated, it gives CASSVDRGGSDTIYF. The full variable domain, its missing parts supplied by reference TRBV9 and TRBJ1-3, is DSGVTQTPKHLITATGQRVTLRCSPRSGDLSVYWYQQSLDQGLQFLIQYYNGEERAKGNILERFSAQQFPDLHSELNLSSLELGDSALYFCASSVDRGGSDTIYFGEGSWLTVV.

The rearrangement uses TRBV3-1 (or the pseudogene TRBV3-2) and TRBJ1-1, with D perhaps TRBD1 (5 bases). Looked up from germline, CDR1 is LGHDT and CDR2 is YNNKEL (reference sequence). Trimming stripped 8 bases from V and 4 bases from J, with 8 bases between. The CDR3 is 11 residues long. The CDR3 loop reads CASGRGTEAFF. The CDR3 DNA reads TGTGCCAGCGGTAGGGGCACTGAAGCTTTCTTT.

This clone has only one observation. CDR3 DNA: TGCAGCGTTGAAGAGATTAAGGGGGAAAGCAATCAGCCCCAGCATTTT. Translation: CSVEEIKGESNQPQHF. This chain connects TRBV29-1 to TRBJ1-5; TRBD1 is a possible D gene (6 bases). The CDR3 extends over 16 amino acids. Trimming removed 0 bases from V and 1 base from J, with 13 bases in between. Germline CDR1 SQVTM, CDR2 ANQGSEA. The entire variable domain, with the rest obtained from reference TRBV29-1 and TRBJ1-5, is as follows: SAVISQKPSRDICQRGTSLTIQCQVDSQVTMMFWYRQQPGQSLTLIATANQGSEATYESGFVIDKFPISRPNLTFSTLTVSNMSPEDSSIYLCSVEEIKGESNQPQHFGDGTRLSIL.

The V gene is TRBV11-1, the J gene TRBJ2-3; 11 positions match TRBD2. The germline V gene has CDR1 SGHAT and CDR2 FQDESV (reference sequence). This CDR3 has 16 residues. V was pared by 6 bases and J by 3 bases, with 8 bases of the junction left unmatched. Here the CDR3 DNA reads TGTGCCAGCAGTTTTCGGACTAGCGGGTTTACAGATACGCAGTATTTT. Protein sequence: CASSFRTSGFTDTQYF.